The next 26 T cell receptor beta chains were all read from a single sample in a study of shared T cell receptors in the human thymus. The data were produced by immunoSEQ multiplex PCR, yet TCRdb's version contains in-frame clones alone and is incomplete. The data show around 340,000 clones, approximately 95% seen once. Sequencing was carried out using thymocytes. Receptors originate from a human donor.

The chain employs TRBV28 and TRBJ2-5, with D possibly being TRBD2 (6 bases). Germline values: CDR1 MDHEN, CDR2 SYDVKM. This CDR3 spans 16 amino acids. V was pared by 2 bases and J by 5 bases, with 18 bases between. CDR3 in amino acids: CASSLGGREREETQYF. CDR3 nucleotides: TGTGCCAGCAGTTTAGGTGGCAGGGAACGGGAGGAGACCCAGTACTTC.

This clone was seen a single time. The chain recombines TRBV5-8 with TRBJ1-4; TRBD1 aligns across 10 bases. This CDR3 has 18 residues. Trimming removed 3 bases from V and 11 bases from J; junction bases left unmatched: 19. Germline V gene data show CDR1 as SGHTS and CDR2 as YDEGEE. CDR3 sequence reads: CASSSLGGQGMSMRKLFF. For the CDR3, the DNA is TGTGCCAGCAGCTCGTTGGGGGGACAGGGGATGTCCATGAGGAAACTGTTTTTT.

The chain employs TRBV6-4 and TRBJ2-1, with TRBD1 identical over 10 bases. The CDR3 loop spans 14 amino acids. Germline lookup yields CDR1 MRHNA and CDR2 SNTAGT. V shed 6 bases and J 7 bases; nucleotides not matched to a gene: 6. The CDR3 reads CASRGDRGGNEQFF. In DNA form, the CDR3 reads TGTGCCAGCAGGGGGGACAGGGGAGGGAATGAGCAGTTCTTC.

This chain links TRBV4-3 with TRBJ2-5; TRBD2 aligns across 11 bases. The CDR3 extends over 15 amino acids. Trimming took 0 bases from V and 4 from J; bases not matched to a gene: 1. CDR1 and CDR2 (germline): LGHNA, YSLEER. For the CDR3, the DNA is TGCGCCAGCAGCCAAGAGACTAGCGGGATAGAGACCCAGTACTTC. Its protein is CASSQETSGIETQYF.

The chain links TRBV30 to TRBJ2-7; 8 bases map to TRBD2. CDR1 is GTSNPN, CDR2 SVGIG, per germline (reference sequence). V trimming: 5 bases; J trimming: 5 bases; junction bases outside the gene matches: 11. The CDR3 extends over 14 amino acids. The CDR3 loop is CAWLSPGGPHEQYF. Written as DNA, the CDR3 is TGTGCCTGGCTTTCTCCGGGAGGGCCCCACGAGCAGTACTTC.

This chain uses TRBV28 with TRBJ1-1, with TRBD1 identical over 9 bases. The CDR3 runs to 15 residues. The germline CDR1 and CDR2 sequences are MDHEN and SYDVKM. J lost 4 bases, V lost 9 bases, and 12 bases had no gene match. CDR3 nucleotides: TGTGCCAGTTTTGACTGGACAGGGGCGACCACTGAAGCTTTCTTT. This translates into CASFDWTGATTEAFF.

The chain combines TRBV5-4 with TRBJ2-1; TRBD1 matches at 8 bases. Trimming at V came to 3 bases and at J to 4 bases, leaving 9 bases not matched to a gene. The germline V gene has CDR1 SGHNT and CDR2 YYREEE (reference sequence). The CDR3 spans 16 residues. CDR3 sequence reads: CASSSEQGVPYNEQFF. The CDR3 DNA is TGTGCCAGCAGCTCAGAACAGGGGGTGCCTTACAATGAGCAGTTCTTC.

This rearrangement joins TRBV5-1 to TRBJ2-6; no clear D gene. From germline, CDR1 is SGHRS and CDR2 YFSETQ. The CDR3 runs to 17 residues. V lost 2 bases and J 0 bases, leaving 12 bases between the germline ends. This chain's CDR3 is CASSFVRNPSGANVLTF. In nucleotides, the CDR3 is TGCGCCAGCAGCTTCGTGCGGAACCCCTCTGGGGCCAACGTCCTGACTTTC.

Only a few counts were recorded for this clone. The chain recombines TRBV20-1 with TRBJ1-1; no firm D call. This CDR3 region has 11 residues. The germline V gene encodes CDR1 DFQATT and CDR2 SNEGSKA (reference sequence). Trimming took off 4 bases at V and 6 bases at J, with 9 bases between the two ends. DNA of the CDR3: TGCAGTGCTAAGGTCTGGGCTGAAGCTTTCTTT. Translated, it gives CSAKVWAEAFF.

This clone was seen only a few times. The V gene is TRBV11-1, the J gene TRBJ2-1; possible D gene TRBD1, 5 bases. The CDR3 sequence is 14 residues long. The ends were cut back, 3 bases at V and 3 bases at J, with 9 bases in the middle. The germline CDR1 and CDR2 sequences are SGHAT and FQDESV (reference sequence). The CDR3 nucleotides read TGTGCCAGCAGCTTTTGGACATTCTACAATGAGCAGTTCTTC. Translated, it gives CASSFWTFYNEQFF.

This chain links TRBV2 with TRBJ2-7, with 9 nucleotides matching TRBD2. J gave up 5 bases and V 4 bases, and 12 bases lay outside the gene matches. The CDR3 sequence is 16 residues long. The germline CDR1 and CDR2 sequences are SNHLY and FYNNEI. The CDR3 loop reads CASSAPPAGGPHEQYF. The DNA of the CDR3 is TGTGCCAGCAGTGCTCCCCCCGCGGGAGGGCCTCACGAGCAGTACTTC.

The V and J genes are TRBV7-2 and TRBJ2-3; 14 nucleotides agree with TRBD2. The CDR3 is 16 residues long. Germline CDR1 and CDR2: SGHTA and FQGNSA. V was pared by 4 bases and J by 6 bases, with 6 bases of the junction left unmatched. CDR3: CASSSPGLAGADTQYF. Here the CDR3 DNA reads TGTGCCAGCAGCTCCCCGGGACTAGCGGGAGCGGATACGCAGTATTTT.

J is TRBJ2-7 and V is TRBV9, with D perhaps matching TRBD2 (5 bases). The CDR3 has 16 residues. The V end was cut by 0 bases, the J end by 0 bases, with 13 bases between. Germline values: CDR1 SGDLS, CDR2 YYNGEE. CDR3: CASSVAVARSSYEQYF. DNA of the CDR3: TGTGCCAGCAGCGTAGCTGTAGCGCGGAGCTCCTACGAGCAGTACTTC.

V gene TRBV7-2 combines with J gene TRBJ2-7; TRBD2 agrees at 14 bases. V dropped 6 bases and J dropped 7; count of bases not matched to a gene: 8. Per the germline V gene, CDR1 is SGHTA and CDR2 is FQGNSA. This CDR3 is built from 15 residues. The CDR3 sequence: CASRRLAGGPGEQYF. In DNA form, the CDR3 reads TGTGCCAGCAGACGACTAGCGGGAGGGCCAGGAGAGCAGTACTTC.

The gene calls are TRBV28 and TRBJ1-2; no reliable D call. This CDR3 region has 17 residues. Looked up from germline, CDR1 is MDHEN and CDR2 is SYDVKM. Trimming took 4 bases from V and 3 from J, leaving 21 bases between them. For the CDR3, the DNA is TGTGCCAGCAGTTGTTCCCTCCGGTTGAGACATTACTATGGCTACACCTTC. Protein: CASSCSLRLRHYYGYTF.

The chain links TRBV25-1 to TRBJ2-5; D uncertain. Germline V CDR1 and CDR2: MGHDK, SYGVNS. The CDR3 is 12 residues long. Deletions cut 1 base from V and 5 bases from J, with 5 bases between. In nucleotides, the CDR3 is TGTGCCAGCAGTGAATTAGAGGAGACCCAGTACTTC. As protein: CASSELEETQYF.

The genes are TRBV19 and TRBJ2-5, with a tentative D call TRBD2 (6 bases). V was trimmed by 5 bases and J by 5 bases, leaving 18 bases between them. Germline V lookup: CDR1 LNHDA, CDR2 SQIVND (reference sequence). This CDR3 has 15 residues. CDR3 nucleotides: TGTGCCAGTAGTGGAAACCAAGGGGCGGGGGAGACCCAGTACTTC. It encodes CASSGNQGAGETQYF.

This clone came up once. V is TRBV28 and J is TRBJ2-7; D not resolved. This CDR3 has 13 amino acids. Germline loops: CDR1 MDHEN, CDR2 SYDVKM. With 6 bases removed from V and 5 bases from J, the gap between germline ends came to 14 bases. This chain's CDR3 is CASSPPRGNEQYF. The CDR3 DNA follows: TGTGCCAGCAGCCCCCCGCGCGGAAACGAGCAGTACTTC.

The rearrangement joins TRBV20-1 to TRBJ2-1, with D perhaps TRBD2 (5 bases). V was trimmed by 5 bases and J by 15 bases, leaving 17 bases between them. In germline, CDR1 is DFQATT, CDR2 SNEGSKA (reference sequence). This CDR3 has 11 residues. The CDR3 DNA reads as TGCAGTGCTTACACTAGAGTCCGTCCGTTCTTC. Translation: CSAYTRVRPFF.

CDR3 DNA sequence: TGTGCCAGCAGACGGACTAGCGGGAGGGCGGGGAATGAGCAGTTCTTC. As protein: CASRRTSGRAGNEQFF. The chain is built from TRBV28 and TRBJ2-1; the match to TRBD2 covers 15 bases. Germline-derived CDR1 and CDR2 are MDHEN and SYDVKM. With V trimmed by 6 bases and J by 7 bases, 7 bases remained unmatched. The CDR3 has 16 residues.

With regard to this clone: At one end the junction does not follow the germline gene, possibly because of a read error. This chain uses TRBV27 with TRBJ1-3, with 7 positions matching TRBD1. The CDR3 has 21 residues. Germline loops: CDR1 MNHEY, CDR2 SMNVEV (reference sequence). The CDR3 here is CASSLSSAGQSDGRSGNTIYF. Here the CDR3 DNA reads TGTGCCAGCAGTCTATCTAGTGCGGGACAGAGTGACGGCCGCTCTGGAAACACCATATATTTT.

The chain is built from TRBV18 and TRBJ1-5; the D is unclear. CDR3 length: 13 amino acids. Trimming cost V 4 bases and J 8 bases, with 12 bases left between them. Germline loops: CDR1 KGHSH, CDR2 LQKENI. The CDR3 DNA is TGTGCCAGCTCACTGTCGGTCGTTGAGCCCCAGCATTTT. Its translation is CASSLSVVEPQHF.

The chain recombines TRBV5-5 with TRBJ2-7, with D perhaps matching TRBD1 or TRBD2 (5 bases each). The germline V gene has CDR1 SGHKS and CDR2 YYEKEE (reference sequence). The V end was cut by 4 bases, the J end by 3 bases, with 17 bases between. There are 15 residues in the CDR3. As DNA, the CDR3 is TGTGCCAGCAGCGGACCCACGGGACGCCTCTACGAGCAGTACTTC. Its translation is CASSGPTGRLYEQYF.

V and J are TRBV5-1 and TRBJ1-1; 7 bases fit TRBD1. The CDR3 spans 15 residues. J was trimmed by 5 bases and V by 4 bases; bases with no gene match: 11. Germline assignment: CDR1 SGHRS and CDR2 YFSETQ. The CDR3 DNA sequence: TGCGCCAGCAGCCCCCCACAGGGGAAGGGGACTGAAGCTTTCTTT. Translation: CASSPPQGKGTEAFF.

V is TRBV7-9 and J is TRBJ1-2, with no clear D. CDR1 SEHNR and CDR2 FQNEAQ come from the germline V gene (reference sequence). V lost 2 bases and J lost 0, with 10 bases in between. The CDR3 loop spans 15 amino acids. CDR3 nucleotide sequence: TGTGCCAGCAGCTTATCTGCTGGAACTAACTATGGCTACACCTTC. Its protein product is CASSLSAGTNYGYTF. Filled out from reference TRBV7-9 and TRBJ1-2, the complete variable domain reads DTGVSQNPRHKITKRGQNVTFRCDPISEHNRLYWYRQTLGQGPEFLTYFQNEAQLEKSRLLSDRFSAERPKGSFSTLEIQRTEQGDSAMYLCASSLSAGTNYGYTFGSGTRLTVV.

V usage is TRBV11-2 and J usage is TRBJ2-1; a possible D gene is TRBD2 (6 bases). The CDR3 runs to 18 residues. The germline V gene encodes CDR1 SGHAT and CDR2 FQNNGV. Trimming removed 2 bases at V and 8 bases at J, with 25 bases between. The DNA for the CDR3 is TGTGCCAGCAGCTTATCGAACAACCGGGACTCCATCATCCATGAGCAGTTCTTC. Translating it yields CASSLSNNRDSIIHEQFF. The full variable domain, in which reference TRBV11-2 and TRBJ2-1 provide the parts outside the CDR3, is EAGVAQSPRYKIIEKRQSVAFWCNPISGHATLYWYQQILGQGPKLLIQFQNNGVVDDSQLPKDRFSAERLKGVDSTLKIQPAKLEDSAVYLCASSLSNNRDSIIHEQFFGPGTRLTVL.